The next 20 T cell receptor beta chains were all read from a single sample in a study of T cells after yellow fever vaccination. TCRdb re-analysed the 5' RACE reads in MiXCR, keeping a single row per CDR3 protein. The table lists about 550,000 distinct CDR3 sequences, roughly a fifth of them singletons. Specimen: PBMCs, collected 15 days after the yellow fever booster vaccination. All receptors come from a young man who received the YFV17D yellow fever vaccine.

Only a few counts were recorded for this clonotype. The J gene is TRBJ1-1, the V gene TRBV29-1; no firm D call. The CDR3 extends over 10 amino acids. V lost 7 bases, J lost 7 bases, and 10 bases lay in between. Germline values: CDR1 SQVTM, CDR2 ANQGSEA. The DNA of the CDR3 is TGCAGCGCTTCCCTAGGTGAAGCTTTCTTT. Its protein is CSASLGEAFF.

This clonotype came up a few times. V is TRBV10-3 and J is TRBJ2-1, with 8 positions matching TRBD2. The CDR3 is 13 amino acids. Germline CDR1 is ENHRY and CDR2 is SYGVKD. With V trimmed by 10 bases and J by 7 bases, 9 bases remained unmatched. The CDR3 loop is CASREGPVNEQFF. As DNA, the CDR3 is TGTGCCAGCCGGGAGGGCCCGGTTAATGAGCAGTTCTTC.

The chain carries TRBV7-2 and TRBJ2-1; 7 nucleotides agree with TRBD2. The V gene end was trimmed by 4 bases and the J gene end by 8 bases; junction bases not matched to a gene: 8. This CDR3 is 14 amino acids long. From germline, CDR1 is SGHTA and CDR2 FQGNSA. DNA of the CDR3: TGTGCCAGCAGCTCACGCGGGAGAAACTATGAGCAGTTCTTC. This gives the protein CASSSRGRNYEQFF.

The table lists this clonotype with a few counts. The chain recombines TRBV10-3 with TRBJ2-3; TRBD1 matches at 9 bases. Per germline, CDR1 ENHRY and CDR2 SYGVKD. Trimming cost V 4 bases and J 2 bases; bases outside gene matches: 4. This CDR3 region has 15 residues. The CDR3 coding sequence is TGTGCCATCAGTGGAGGACAGGGGATCACAGATACGCAGTATTTT. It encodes CAISGGQGITDTQYF.

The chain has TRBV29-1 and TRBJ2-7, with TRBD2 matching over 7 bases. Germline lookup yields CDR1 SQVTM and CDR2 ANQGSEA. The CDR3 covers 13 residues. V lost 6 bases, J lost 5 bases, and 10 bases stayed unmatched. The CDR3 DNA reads TGCAGCGTCGACAAAAGCGGGAAGAACGAGCAGTACTTC. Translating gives CSVDKSGKNEQYF.

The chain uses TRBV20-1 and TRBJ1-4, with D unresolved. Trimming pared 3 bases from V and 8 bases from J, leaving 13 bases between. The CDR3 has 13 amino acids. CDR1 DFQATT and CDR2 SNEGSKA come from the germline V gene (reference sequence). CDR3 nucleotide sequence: TGCAGTGCTAGTGGCCATGTGGGGGAAAAACTGTTTTTT. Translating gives CSASGHVGEKLFF.

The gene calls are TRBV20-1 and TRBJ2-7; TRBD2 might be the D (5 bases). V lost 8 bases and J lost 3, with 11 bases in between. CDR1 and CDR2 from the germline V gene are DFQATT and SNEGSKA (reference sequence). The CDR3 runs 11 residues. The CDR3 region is CSTPGNYEQYF. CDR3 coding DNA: TGCAGTACCCCGGGGAACTACGAGCAGTACTTC.

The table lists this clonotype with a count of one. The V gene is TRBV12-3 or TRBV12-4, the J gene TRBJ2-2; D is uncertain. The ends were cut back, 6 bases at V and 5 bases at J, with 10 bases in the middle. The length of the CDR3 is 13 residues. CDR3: CASSTMATGELFF. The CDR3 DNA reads TGTGCCAGCAGCACTATGGCTACCGGGGAGCTGTTTTTT.

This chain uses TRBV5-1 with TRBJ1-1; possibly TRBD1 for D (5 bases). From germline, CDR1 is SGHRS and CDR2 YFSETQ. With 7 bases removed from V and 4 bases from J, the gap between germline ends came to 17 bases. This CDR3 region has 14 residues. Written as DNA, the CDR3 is TGCGCCAGCGAGGACAAATTTCGGAGCACTGAAGCTTTCTTT. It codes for CASEDKFRSTEAFF.

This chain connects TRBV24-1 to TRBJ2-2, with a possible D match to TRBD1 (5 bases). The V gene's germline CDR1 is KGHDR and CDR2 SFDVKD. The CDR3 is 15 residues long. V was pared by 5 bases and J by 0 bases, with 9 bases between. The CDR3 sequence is CATSAAGPNTGELFF. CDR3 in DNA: TGTGCCACCAGTGCGGCAGGGCCGAACACCGGGGAGCTGTTTTTT.

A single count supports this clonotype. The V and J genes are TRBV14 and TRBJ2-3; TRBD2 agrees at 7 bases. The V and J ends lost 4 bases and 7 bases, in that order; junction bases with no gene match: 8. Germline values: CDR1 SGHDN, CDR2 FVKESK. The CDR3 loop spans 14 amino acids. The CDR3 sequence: CASSPSGLPNTQYF. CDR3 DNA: TGTGCCAGCAGCCCTAGCGGACTTCCGAATACGCAGTATTTT. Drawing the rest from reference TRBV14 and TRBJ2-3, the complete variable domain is EAGVTQFPSHSVIEKGQTVTLRCDPISGHDNLYWYRRVMGKEIKFLLHFVKESKQDESGMPNNRFLAERTGGTYSTLKVQPAELEDSGVYFCASSPSGLPNTQYFGPGTRLTVL.

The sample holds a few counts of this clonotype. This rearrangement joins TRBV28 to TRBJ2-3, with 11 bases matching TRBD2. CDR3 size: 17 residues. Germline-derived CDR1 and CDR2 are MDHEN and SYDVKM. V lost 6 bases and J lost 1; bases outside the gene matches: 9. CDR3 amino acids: CASSTPAGLAGTDTQYF. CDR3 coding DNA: TGTGCCAGCAGCACCCCCGCGGGACTAGCGGGCACAGATACGCAGTATTTT.

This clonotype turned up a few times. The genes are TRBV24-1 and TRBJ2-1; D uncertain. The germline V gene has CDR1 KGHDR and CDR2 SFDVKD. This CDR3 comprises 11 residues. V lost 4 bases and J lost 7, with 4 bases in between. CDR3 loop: CATSDPNEQFF. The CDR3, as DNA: TGTGCCACCAGTGACCCTAATGAGCAGTTCTTC.

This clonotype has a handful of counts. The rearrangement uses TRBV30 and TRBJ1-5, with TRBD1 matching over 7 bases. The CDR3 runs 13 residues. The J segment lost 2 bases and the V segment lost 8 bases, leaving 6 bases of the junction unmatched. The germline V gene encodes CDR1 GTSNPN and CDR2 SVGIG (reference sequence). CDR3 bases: TGTGCCGCTCAAGGGGGCGGCAATCAGCCCCAGCATTTT. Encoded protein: CAAQGGGNQPQHF.

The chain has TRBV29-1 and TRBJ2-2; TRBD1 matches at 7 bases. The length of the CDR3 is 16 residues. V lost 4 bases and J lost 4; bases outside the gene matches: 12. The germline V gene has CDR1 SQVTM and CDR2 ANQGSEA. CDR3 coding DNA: TGCAGCGTTGCGGGGACAGACCTAAAACCCACCGGGGAGCTGTTTTTT. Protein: CSVAGTDLKPTGELFF.

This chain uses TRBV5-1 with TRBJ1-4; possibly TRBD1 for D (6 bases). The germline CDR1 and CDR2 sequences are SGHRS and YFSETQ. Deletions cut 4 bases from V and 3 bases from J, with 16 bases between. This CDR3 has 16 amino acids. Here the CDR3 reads CASSLEGGMANEKLFF. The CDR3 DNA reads TGCGCCAGCAGCCTGGAAGGGGGGATGGCTAATGAAAAACTGTTTTTT.

This chain's CDR3 is CASSAGGHDFEQYF. The CDR3 DNA is TGCGCCAGCAGCGCAGGGGGTCATGATTTCGAGCAGTACTTC. The chain carries TRBV5-1 and TRBJ2-7; the match to TRBD1 covers 7 bases. J lost 6 bases, V lost 4 bases, and 10 bases had no gene match. The germline V gene has CDR1 SGHRS and CDR2 YFSETQ. The CDR3 spans 14 residues.

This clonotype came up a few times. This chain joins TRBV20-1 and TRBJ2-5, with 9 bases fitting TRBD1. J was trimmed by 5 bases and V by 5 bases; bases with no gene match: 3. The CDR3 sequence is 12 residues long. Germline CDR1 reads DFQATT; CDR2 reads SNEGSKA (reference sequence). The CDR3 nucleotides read TGCAGTGCTGGGACAGGGTGGGAGACCCAGTACTTC. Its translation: CSAGTGWETQYF.

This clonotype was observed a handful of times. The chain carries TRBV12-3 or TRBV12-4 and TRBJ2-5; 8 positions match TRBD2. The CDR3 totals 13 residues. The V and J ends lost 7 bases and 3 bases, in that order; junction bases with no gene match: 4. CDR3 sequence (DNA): TGTGCCAGCACCCTACTAGCGGAAGAGACCCAGTACTTC. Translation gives CASTLLAEETQYF.

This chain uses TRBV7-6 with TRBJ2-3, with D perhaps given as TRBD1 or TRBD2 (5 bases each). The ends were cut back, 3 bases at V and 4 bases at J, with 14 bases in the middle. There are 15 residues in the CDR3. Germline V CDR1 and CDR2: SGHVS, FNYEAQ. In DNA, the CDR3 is TGTGCCAGCAGCTTGGGAGCGATAGGGGCAGATACGCAGTATTTT. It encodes CASSLGAIGADTQYF. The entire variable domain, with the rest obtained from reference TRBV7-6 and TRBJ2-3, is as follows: GAGVSQSPRYKVTKRGQDVALRCDPISGHVSLYWYRQALGQGPEFLTYFNYEAQQDKSGLPNDRFSAERPEGSISTLTIQRTEQRDSAMYRCASSLGAIGADTQYFGPGTRLTVL.